This entry lists 11 T cell receptor beta chains sequenced from one sample in a study of T cells in Graves' hyperthyroidism and ophthalmopathy. The investigators amplified TCR beta CDR3 regions from RNA transcripts. An initial round of RT-PCR targeting the TCR CDR3 relied on the HTBI primer set. TCRdb reanalysed the multiplex PCR reads using MiXCR and keeps one entry per CDR3 protein. The repertoire holds roughly 180,000 distinct CDR3 sequences, with roughly 10% as singletons. The sequenced sample was blood. The receptor set was obtained from a woman aged 18 to 35 with Graves' hyperthyroidism that later progressed to Graves' ophthalmopathy.

This clonotype has at least ten counts. J is TRBJ2-5 and V is TRBV25-1; perhaps D is TRBD1 or TRBD2 (5 bases each). CDR3 size: 15 residues. The V gene lost 1 base and the J gene lost 0 bases, with 9 bases spanning the gap. Germline lookup yields CDR1 MGHDK and CDR2 SYGVNS. CDR3 nucleotides: TGTGCCAGCAGTGAATCCAGGGAGTACCAAGAGACCCAGTACTTC. It specifies CASSESREYQETQYF.

This clonotype was detected many times. The rearrangement joins TRBV9 to TRBJ2-2; 7 bases match TRBD2. The germline CDR1 and CDR2 sequences are SGDLS and YYNGEE. J gave up 7 bases and V 1 base, and 7 bases lay outside the gene matches. The CDR3 totals 15 residues. The CDR3 sequence: CASSVRSRDYGELFF. The CDR3, as DNA: TGTGCCAGCAGCGTAAGGTCCAGGGACTACGGGGAGCTGTTTTTT.

This clonotype was found many times. V usage is TRBV7-9 and J usage is TRBJ1-1; 7 bases line up with TRBD1. Germline V gene sequence: CDR1 SEHNR, CDR2 FQNEAQ (reference sequence). Trimming at V came to 2 bases and at J to 3 bases, leaving 6 bases not matched to a gene. CDR3 size: 15 residues. The DNA of the CDR3 is TGTGCCAGCAGCTTACCGGGACAGTTTTACACTGAAGCTTTCTTT. Protein sequence: CASSLPGQFYTEAFF. The full variable domain, its missing parts supplied by reference TRBV7-9 and TRBJ1-1, is DTGVSQNPRHKITKRGQNVTFRCDPISEHNRLYWYRQTLGQGPEFLTYFQNEAQLEKSRLLSDRFSAERPKGSFSTLEIQRTEQGDSAMYLCASSLPGQFYTEAFFGQGTRLTVV.

This clonotype was observed at least ten times. The V and J genes are TRBV2 and TRBJ1-1; D not certain. Trimming removed 4 bases at V and 5 bases at J, with 14 bases between. CDR1 is SNHLY, CDR2 FYNNEI, per germline. CDR3 length: 14 amino acids. CDR3 coding DNA: TGTGCCAGCAGTGTCTCCGAGGTAGGGACTGAAGCTTTCTTT. Translated, it gives CASSVSEVGTEAFF.

A remark on this clonotype: A much larger clone lies one base from this, so it may be a read error. The rearrangement uses TRBV20-1 and TRBJ1-5; a possible D gene is TRBD1 (6 bases). V was cut by 6 bases and J by 0 bases, with 12 bases left in between. CDR3 length: 14 residues. The germline V gene encodes CDR1 DFQATT and CDR2 SNEGSKA (reference sequence). The CDR3 DNA is TGCAGTGCCAGGGCGGGACATAGCAATCAGCCCCAGCATTTT. This translates into CSARAGHSNQPQHF.

This clonotype was recorded many times. CDR3 nucleotides: TGTGCCAGCAGCTCCACGGGACACGCCTCTGGAAACACCATATATTTT. Its protein is CASSSTGHASGNTIYF. V gene TRBV7-9 combines with J gene TRBJ1-3; D perhaps matches TRBD1 (6 bases). Germline CDR1 and CDR2: SEHNR and FQNEAQ (reference sequence). This CDR3 comprises 16 residues. Trimming shortened V by 4 bases and J by 0 bases, and 13 bases separated the two germline ends.

In its sample, this clonotype was seen many times. This chain joins TRBV15 and TRBJ2-3; possible D gene TRBD2, 5 bases. Germline V gene sequence: CDR1 LNHNV, CDR2 YYDKDF (reference sequence). This CDR3 is 14 amino acids long. Trimming shortened V by 4 bases and J by 7 bases, and 15 bases separated the two germline ends. The CDR3 sequence is CATSTKRIGNTQYF. CDR3 DNA: TGTGCCACCAGCACCAAGCGGATAGGAAATACGCAGTATTTT. Filled out from reference TRBV15 and TRBJ2-3, the complete variable domain reads DAMVIQNPRYQVTQFGKPVTLSCSQTLNHNVMYWYQQKSSQAPKLLFHYYDKDFNNEADTPDNFQSRRPNTSFCFLDIRSPGLGDTAMYLCATSTKRIGNTQYFGPGTRLTVL.

This chain links TRBV4-2 with TRBJ2-1, with TRBD1 matching 9 bases. V shed 7 bases, J shed 2 bases, and the junction held 15 bases outside the gene matches. Germline assignment: CDR1 LGHNA and CDR2 YNFKEQ. The CDR3 is 18 residues long. CDR3: CASTLYPGGTGTYNEQFF. DNA of the CDR3: TGTGCCAGCACCCTTTACCCAGGGGGGACAGGGACCTACAATGAGCAGTTCTTC.

This clonotype was counted at least ten times. The V and J genes are TRBV12-3 or TRBV12-4 and TRBJ1-2, with D unresolved. Trimming removed 2 bases from V and 4 bases from J, with 11 bases in between. This CDR3 has 14 residues. The CDR3: CASSLRSGIYGYTF. The CDR3 DNA reads TGTGCCAGCAGTTTAAGGTCCGGGATCTATGGCTACACCTTC.

Many counts were recorded for this clonotype. V gene TRBV24-1 combines with J gene TRBJ2-3, with D unclear. Trimming pared 2 bases from V and 4 bases from J, leaving 12 bases between. This CDR3 spans 15 amino acids. Germline V gives CDR1 KGHDR, CDR2 SFDVKD. CDR3 sequence (DNA): TGTGCCACCAGTGATTCCAGTATCCAGGCAGATACGCAGTATTTT. This sequence encodes CATSDSSIQADTQYF.

The sample holds many counts of this clonotype. CDR3 protein: CSATNQGLAGGPREETQYF. The CDR3 DNA reads TGCAGTGCTACAAACCAGGGACTAGCGGGAGGGCCGAGAGAAGAGACCCAGTACTTC. The chain employs TRBV20-1 and TRBJ2-5; 16 positions agree with TRBD2. V dropped 4 bases and J dropped 3; count of bases not matched to a gene: 14. The CDR3 runs 19 residues. Per the germline V gene, CDR1 is DFQATT and CDR2 is SNEGSKA (reference sequence).